This T cell receptor beta chain is from a study of T cells in Graves' hyperthyroidism and ophthalmopathy. The CDR3 regions of TCR beta were amplified from RNA transcripts. RT-PCR in the first round (using the HTBI primer set) targeted the TCR CDR3. TCRdb processed the multiplex PCR reads anew with MiXCR; each CDR3 protein has one entry. The sample has roughly 520,000 distinct CDR3 sequences, approximately 25% seen once. Deletions cut 2 bases from V and 7 bases from J, with 24 bases between. CDR3 length: 18 amino acids. This clonotype was counted at least ten times. The study included ophthalmopathy patients with Clinical Activity Score at least 3, NOSPECS grade at least 4 and duration under 3 months. Diagnostic decisions used clinical symptoms, serum thyroxine and TRAb, thyroid ultrasound and orbital computed tomography.

The chain carries TRBV12-3 or TRBV12-4 and TRBJ1-5; the D gene is possibly TRBD1 (6 bases). The clonotype comes from a woman between 25 and 40 years old with Graves' ophthalmopathy. The sequencing sample was made of blood. CDR3: CASSLIRLSGETRQPQHF. The CDR3 nucleotides are TGTGCCAGCAGTTTAATCCGCTTGTCAGGGGAGACCAGACAGCCCCAGCATTTT.